This T cell receptor (beta chain) emerged from a study of cytomegalovirus exposure and HLA in healthy donors. Study results and limitations: It was reported that TCR beta sequences correctly inferred the HLA-A and HLA-B alleles for most subjects. Earlier analysis found most TCR beta V segments productive about 90% or about 30% of the time. Most TCR sequences showed up rarely, but some public TCRs showed up in many donors. Per a later analysis, HLA-associated TCR beta chains showed more clonal expansion than other, equally common TCR beta chains.

Primers: 60 Vbeta forward and 13 Jbeta reverse. Produced via immunoSEQ multiplex PCR; TCRdb's table is partial and in-frame only. The table records 160,000 or so clones, over 70% of them present only once. This clone was seen more than once but under ten times. Its antigen is still unknown. The CDR3 has 12 residues. The ends were cut back, 2 bases at V and 8 bases at J, with 9 bases in the middle. Germline V CDR1 and CDR2: MDHEN, SYDVKM. Sequencing was carried out using PBMCs. The chain recombines TRBV28 with TRBJ1-2; D is perhaps TRBD1 (5 bases). The clonotype was recovered from a man aged 45 to 65 in good health and CMV-seropositive. CDR3 nucleotide sequence: TGTGCCAGCAGTTTAAGCAGGGCGGGCTACACCTTC. Translation gives CASSLSRAGYTF.